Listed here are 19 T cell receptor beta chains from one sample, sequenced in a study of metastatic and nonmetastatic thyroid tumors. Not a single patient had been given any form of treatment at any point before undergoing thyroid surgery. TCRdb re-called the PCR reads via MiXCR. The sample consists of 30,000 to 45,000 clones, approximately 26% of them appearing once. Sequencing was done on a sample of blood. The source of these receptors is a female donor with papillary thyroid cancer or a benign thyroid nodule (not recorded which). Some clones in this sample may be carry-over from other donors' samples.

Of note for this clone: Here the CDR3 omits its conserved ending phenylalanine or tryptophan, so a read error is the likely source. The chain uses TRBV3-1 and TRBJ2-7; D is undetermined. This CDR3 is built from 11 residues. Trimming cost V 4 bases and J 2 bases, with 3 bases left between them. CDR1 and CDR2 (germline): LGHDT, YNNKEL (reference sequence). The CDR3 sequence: CASSRTYEQYS. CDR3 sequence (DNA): TGTGCCAGCAGCCGAACCTACGAGCAGTACTCC.

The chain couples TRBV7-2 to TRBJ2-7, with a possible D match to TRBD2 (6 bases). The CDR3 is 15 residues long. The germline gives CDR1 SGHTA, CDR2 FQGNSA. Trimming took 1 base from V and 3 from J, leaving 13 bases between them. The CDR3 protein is CASSLGPGAFYEQYF. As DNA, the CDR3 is TGTGCCAGCAGCTTAGGCCCGGGAGCATTCTACGAGCAGTACTTC.

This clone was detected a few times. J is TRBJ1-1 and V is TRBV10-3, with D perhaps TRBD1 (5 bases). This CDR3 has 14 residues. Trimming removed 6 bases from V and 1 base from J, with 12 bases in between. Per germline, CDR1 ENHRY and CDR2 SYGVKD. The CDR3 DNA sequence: TGTGCCATCAGGGGGGGAGGAGGGAACACTGAAGCTTTCTTT. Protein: CAIRGGGGNTEAFF.

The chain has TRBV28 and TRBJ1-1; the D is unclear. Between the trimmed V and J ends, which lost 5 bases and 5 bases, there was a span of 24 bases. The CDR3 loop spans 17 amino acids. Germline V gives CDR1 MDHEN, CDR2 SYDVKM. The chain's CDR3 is CASSPWTESQVRTEAFF. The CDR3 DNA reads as TGTGCCAGCAGTCCTTGGACTGAAAGTCAGGTTAGAACTGAAGCTTTCTTT.

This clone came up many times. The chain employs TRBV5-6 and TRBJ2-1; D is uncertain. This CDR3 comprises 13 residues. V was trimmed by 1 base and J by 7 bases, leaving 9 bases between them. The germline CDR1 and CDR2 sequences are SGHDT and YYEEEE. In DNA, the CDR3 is TGTGCCAGCAGCTTGTACGTCGGGAATGAGCAGTTCTTC. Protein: CASSLYVGNEQFF.

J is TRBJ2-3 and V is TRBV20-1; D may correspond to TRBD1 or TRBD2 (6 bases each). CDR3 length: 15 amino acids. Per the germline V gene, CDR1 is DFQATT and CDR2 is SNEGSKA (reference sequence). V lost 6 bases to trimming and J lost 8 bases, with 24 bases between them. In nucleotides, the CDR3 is TGCAGTGCAGTCGATCGGGGGCGCTTGGAGAGTACGCAGTATTTT. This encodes CSAVDRGRLESTQYF.

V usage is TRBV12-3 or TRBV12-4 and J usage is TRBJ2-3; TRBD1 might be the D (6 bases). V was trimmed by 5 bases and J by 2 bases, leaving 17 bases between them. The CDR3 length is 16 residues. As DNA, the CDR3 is TGTGCCAGCAGTCCTCCGGGACATTGGTTCACAGATACGCAGTATTTT. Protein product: CASSPPGHWFTDTQYF.

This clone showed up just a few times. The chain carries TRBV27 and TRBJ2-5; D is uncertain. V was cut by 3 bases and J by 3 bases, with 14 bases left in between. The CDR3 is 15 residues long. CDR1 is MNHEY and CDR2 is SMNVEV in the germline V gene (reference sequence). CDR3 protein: CASSLGASDEETQYF. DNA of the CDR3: TGTGCCAGCAGTTTGGGTGCGAGTGACGAAGAGACCCAGTACTTC.

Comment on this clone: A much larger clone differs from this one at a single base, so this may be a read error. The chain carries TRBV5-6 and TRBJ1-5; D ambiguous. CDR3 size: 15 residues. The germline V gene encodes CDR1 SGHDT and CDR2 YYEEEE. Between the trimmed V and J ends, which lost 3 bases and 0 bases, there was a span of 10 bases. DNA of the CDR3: TGTGCCAGCAGCTCGGGCTGGTATAGCAATCAGCCCCAGCATTTT. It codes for CASSSGWYSNQPQHF. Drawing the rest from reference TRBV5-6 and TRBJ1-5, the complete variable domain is DAGVTQSPTHLIKTRGQQVTLRCSPKSGHDTVSWYQQALGQGPQFIFQYYEEEERQRGNFPDRFSGHQFPNYSSELNVNALLLGDSALYLCASSSGWYSNQPQHFGDGTRLSIL.

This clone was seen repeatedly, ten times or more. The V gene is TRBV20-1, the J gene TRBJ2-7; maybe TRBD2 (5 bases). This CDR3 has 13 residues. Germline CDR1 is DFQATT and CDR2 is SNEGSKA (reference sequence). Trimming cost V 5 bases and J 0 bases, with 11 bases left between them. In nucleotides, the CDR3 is TGCAGTGCTCCTAGCTCCTACTCCTACGAGCAGTACTTC. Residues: CSAPSSYSYEQYF.

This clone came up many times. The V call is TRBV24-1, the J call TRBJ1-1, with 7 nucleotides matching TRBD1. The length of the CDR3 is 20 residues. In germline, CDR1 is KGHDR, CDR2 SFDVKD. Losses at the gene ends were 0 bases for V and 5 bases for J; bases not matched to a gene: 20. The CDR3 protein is CATSDLPFDRVVKVDTEAFF. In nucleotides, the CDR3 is TGTGCCACCAGTGATTTGCCTTTTGACAGGGTAGTTAAGGTGGATACTGAAGCTTTCTTT.

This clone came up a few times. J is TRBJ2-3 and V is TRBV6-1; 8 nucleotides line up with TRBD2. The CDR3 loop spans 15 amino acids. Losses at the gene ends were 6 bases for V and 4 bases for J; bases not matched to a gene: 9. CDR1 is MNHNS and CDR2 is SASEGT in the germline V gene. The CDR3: CASRGLSGGPDTQYF. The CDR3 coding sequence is TGTGCCAGCAGGGGACTGTCGGGAGGGCCAGATACGCAGTATTTT.

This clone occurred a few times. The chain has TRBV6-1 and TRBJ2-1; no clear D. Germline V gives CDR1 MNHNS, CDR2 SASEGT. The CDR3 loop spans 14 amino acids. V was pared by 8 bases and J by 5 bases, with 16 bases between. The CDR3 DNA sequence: TGTGCCAGCGGCCCCTCCGGTGGGGACAATGAGCAGTTCTTC. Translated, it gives CASGPSGGDNEQFF.

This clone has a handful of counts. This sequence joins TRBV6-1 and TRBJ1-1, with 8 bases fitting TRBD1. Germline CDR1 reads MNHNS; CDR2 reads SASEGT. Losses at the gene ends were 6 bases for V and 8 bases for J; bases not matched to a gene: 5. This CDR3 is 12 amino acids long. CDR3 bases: TGTGCCAGCAGCCACGGACAGGGAGAAGCTTTCTTT. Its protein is CASSHGQGEAFF.

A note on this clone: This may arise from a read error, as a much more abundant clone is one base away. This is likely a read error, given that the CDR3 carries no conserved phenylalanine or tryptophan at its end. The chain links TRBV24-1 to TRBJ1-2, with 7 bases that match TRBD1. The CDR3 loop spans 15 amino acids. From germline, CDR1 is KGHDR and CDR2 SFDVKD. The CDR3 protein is CATSDTGVGIYVYTL. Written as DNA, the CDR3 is TGTGCCACCAGTGACACAGGGGTCGGGATCTATGTCTACACCCTC.

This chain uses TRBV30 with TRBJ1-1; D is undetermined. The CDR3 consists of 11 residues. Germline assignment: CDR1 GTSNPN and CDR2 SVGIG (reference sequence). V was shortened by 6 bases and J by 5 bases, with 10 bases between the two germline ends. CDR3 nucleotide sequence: TGTGCCTGTAGGCGGGGTACTGAAGCTTTCTTT. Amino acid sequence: CACRRGTEAFF.

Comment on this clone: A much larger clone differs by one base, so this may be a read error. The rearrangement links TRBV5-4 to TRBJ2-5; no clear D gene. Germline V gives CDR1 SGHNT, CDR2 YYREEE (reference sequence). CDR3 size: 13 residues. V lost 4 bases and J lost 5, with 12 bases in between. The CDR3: CASSPHLEETQYF. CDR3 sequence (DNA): TGTGCCAGCAGCCCGCATTTGGAGGAGACCCAGTACTTC.

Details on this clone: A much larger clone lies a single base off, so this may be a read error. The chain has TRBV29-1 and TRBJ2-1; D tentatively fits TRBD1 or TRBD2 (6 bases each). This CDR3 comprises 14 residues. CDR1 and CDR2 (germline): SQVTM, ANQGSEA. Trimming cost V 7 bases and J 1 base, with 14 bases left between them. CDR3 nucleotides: TGCAGCGCCGAGGGGGGTAGATCCTACAATGAGCAGTTCTTC. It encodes CSAEGGRSYNEQFF.

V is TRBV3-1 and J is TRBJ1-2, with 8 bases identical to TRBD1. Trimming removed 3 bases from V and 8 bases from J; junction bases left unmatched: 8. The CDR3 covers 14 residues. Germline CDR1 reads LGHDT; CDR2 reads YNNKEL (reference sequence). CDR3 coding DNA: TGTGCCAGCAGCCACAGGGGGCTAAGCTACGGCTACACCTTC. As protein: CASSHRGLSYGYTF.